The clone carrying this T cell receptor (beta chain) was detected only once. The same CDR3 also results from other DNA sequences found in this sample. CDR1 is SNHLY, CDR2 FYNNEI, per germline. The CDR3 runs 11 residues. With 7 bases removed from V and 2 bases from J, the gap between germline ends came to 4 bases. The sample belongs to a study of beta chain features in type 1 diabetes. The entirety of the isolated RNA underwent reverse transcription, so expressed TCRB transcripts were sequenced. The assay was immunoSEQ multiplex PCR, and TCRdb's table has in-frame clones only and misses some. The data show about 220,000 clones, with roughly a tenth seen just once and approximately 1.3% held by the top ten.

The sequence was obtained from a man aged 18 to 30 in good health. This chain uses TRBV2 with TRBJ2-3; D is undetermined. The sequencing sample was made of central memory CD4+ T cells from blood. The CDR3 spells CASTVTDTQYF. For the CDR3, the DNA is TGTGCCAGCACAGTCACAGATACGCAGTATTTT.